Each of the 22 T cell receptor beta chains below was sequenced from the same sample in a study of beta chain features in type 1 diabetes. As every portion of the isolated RNA was reverse transcribed, the sequencing read expressed TCRB transcripts. Some clones are missing from TCRdb's copy, which holds only in-frame ones; the method was immunoSEQ multiplex PCR. The sample lists tens of thousands of clones, 25% to 35% occurring once. The specimen was stem cell memory CD4+ T cells from blood. The receptors shown here come from a woman between 18 and 29 years old in good health.

The sample holds a few counts of this clone. The rearrangement links TRBV4-1 to TRBJ2-5; D unresolved. Trimming cost V 0 bases and J 2 bases, with 7 bases left between them. Germline-derived CDR1 and CDR2 are MGHRA and YSYEKL. This CDR3 spans 14 amino acids. The CDR3, as DNA: TGCGCCAGCAGCCAAGAAGAACTTCAAGAGACCCAGTACTTC. Protein product: CASSQEELQETQYF.

This chain uses TRBV29-1 with TRBJ1-4; 8 nucleotides match TRBD1. CDR3 length: 13 amino acids. Germline V gives CDR1 SQVTM, CDR2 ANQGSEA. V shed 3 bases and J 8 bases; nucleotides not matched to a gene: 5. CDR3 sequence: CSVDGQGEEKLFF. CDR3 in DNA: TGCAGCGTTGATGGACAGGGTGAGGAAAAACTGTTTTTT.

V gene TRBV7-2 combines with J gene TRBJ2-3, with 8 bases fitting TRBD2. Germline assignment: CDR1 SGHTA and CDR2 FQGNSA. The CDR3 extends over 15 amino acids. With V trimmed by 4 bases and J by 6 bases, 9 bases remained unmatched. The CDR3 region is CASSSQGTRGDTQYF. The CDR3 DNA follows: TGTGCCAGCAGCTCGCAGGGGACTAGAGGCGATACGCAGTATTTT. Full variable domain (remainder filled in from reference TRBV7-2 and TRBJ2-3): GAGVSQSPSNKVTEKGKDVELRCDPISGHTALYWYRQSLGQGLEFLIYFQGNSAPDKSGLPSDRFSAERTGGSVSTLTIQRTQQEDSAVYLCASSSQGTRGDTQYFGPGTRLTVL.

The CDR3 spells CASSRQEYQETQYF. The CDR3 DNA reads as TGTGCCAGCAGTCGACAGGAGTACCAAGAGACCCAGTACTTC. The V and J genes are TRBV6-1 and TRBJ2-5; the D gene is possibly TRBD1 (6 bases). With 5 bases removed from V and 0 bases from J, the gap between germline ends came to 10 bases. Germline assignment: CDR1 MNHNS and CDR2 SASEGT. The CDR3 extends over 14 amino acids.

The J gene is TRBJ2-7, the V gene TRBV29-1; 7 bases line up with TRBD2. CDR3 length: 14 amino acids. In germline, CDR1 is SQVTM, CDR2 ANQGSEA. Germline trimming cut 7 bases from V and 3 bases from J; bases unmatched to any gene: 12. The CDR3 DNA reads as TGCAGCGCCCAACTGGGACGGGGGGTCTACGAGCAGTACTTC. Translated: CSAQLGRGVYEQYF.

This clone has just a few counts. V gene TRBV18 combines with J gene TRBJ1-1; the D gene is possibly TRBD1 (6 bases). Trimming shortened V by 3 bases and J by 10 bases, and 12 bases separated the two germline ends. Germline loops: CDR1 KGHSH, CDR2 LQKENI. The CDR3 is 12 residues long. For the CDR3, the DNA is TGTGCCAGCTCACCTATCGGGGGGGCAGCTTTCTTT. This codes for CASSPIGGAAFF.

In this sample, this clone turned up a few times. This rearrangement joins TRBV18 to TRBJ1-1; possibly TRBD1 for D (5 bases). CDR1 KGHSH and CDR2 LQKENI come from the germline V gene. This CDR3 region has 14 residues. V shed 8 bases and J shed 0 bases, with 13 bases lying between them. The CDR3 nucleotides are TGTGCCAGCCTCTCGGGGGTCATGAACACTGAAGCTTTCTTT. It translates to CASLSGVMNTEAFF. The full variable domain, completed using reference TRBV18 and TRBJ1-1, is NAGVMQNPRHLVRRRGQEARLRCSPMKGHSHVYWYRQLPEEGLKFMVYLQKENIIDESGMPKERFSAEFPKEGPSILRIQQVVRGDSAAYFCASLSGVMNTEAFFGQGTRLTVV.

This chain connects TRBV5-4 to TRBJ1-1, with TRBD1 matching 10 bases. Germline CDR1 is SGHNT and CDR2 is YYREEE (reference sequence). The V segment lost 0 bases and the J segment 1 base; nucleotides outside the gene matches: 6. This CDR3 is 17 amino acids long. This CDR3 is CASSLGPGQGSNTEAFF. In DNA, the CDR3 is TGTGCCAGCAGCTTGGGACCGGGACAGGGGTCGAACACTGAAGCTTTCTTT.

This clone was recorded a few times. V and J are TRBV30 and TRBJ1-2; D gene ambiguous. CDR3 length: 12 amino acids. Germline V CDR1 and CDR2: GTSNPN, SVGIG (reference sequence). V was shortened by 4 bases and J by 2 bases, with 8 bases between the two germline ends. The CDR3 nucleotides read TGTGCCTGGAATCGAGGGAACTATGGCTACACCTTC. This sequence encodes CAWNRGNYGYTF.

This clone is a singleton in its sample. V gene TRBV11-2 combines with J gene TRBJ1-1; perhaps TRBD1 as D (5 bases). The germline CDR1 and CDR2 sequences are SGHAT and FQNNGV. Trimming shortened V by 5 bases and J by 8 bases, and 15 bases separated the two germline ends. CDR3 size: 13 residues. This CDR3 reads CASSPQTPGEAFF. The CDR3 coding sequence is TGTGCCAGCAGCCCCCAAACCCCAGGGGAAGCTTTCTTT.

The V call is TRBV7-9, the J call TRBJ2-4, with a possible D match to TRBD1 (6 bases). The length of the CDR3 is 18 residues. Between the trimmed V and J ends, which lost 1 base and 2 bases, there was a span of 18 bases. Germline V gene data show CDR1 as SEHNR and CDR2 as FQNEAQ (reference sequence). Here the CDR3 reads CASSLDLARGFPKNIQYF. In nucleotides, the CDR3 is TGTGCCAGCAGCTTAGATCTGGCCAGGGGCTTTCCCAAAAACATTCAGTACTTC.

The chain is built from TRBV18 and TRBJ2-5, with TRBD2 matching 8 bases. The CDR3 loop spans 17 amino acids. CDR1 KGHSH and CDR2 LQKENI come from the germline V gene. The junction had 10 bases not matched to a gene; V was cut back by 0 bases and J by 4 bases. CDR3 sequence: CASSPPVIAGRAETQYF. The CDR3 nucleotides read TGTGCCAGCTCACCACCGGTAATAGCGGGGAGGGCAGAGACCCAGTACTTC.

V usage is TRBV21-1 and J usage is TRBJ1-1; the table names TRBD1, a call not compared with the DNA. TRBV21-1 is annotated as a pseudogene. This CDR3 comprises 16 residues. The CDR3 coding sequence is TGTGCCAGCAGCATATATCAGACAGGGAGGAACACTGAAGCTTTCTTT. Its protein product is CASSIYQTGRNTEAFF.

This chain joins TRBV7-3 and TRBJ2-5; perhaps TRBD1 as D (6 bases). The CDR3 has 15 residues. Germline-derived CDR1 and CDR2 are SGHTA and FQGTGA. The germline V and J ends were trimmed by 5 bases and 3 bases, with 16 bases remaining between them. CDR3 nucleotide sequence: TGTGCCAGCAGCCTGGGACCGGCAGGGGAAGAGACCCAGTACTTC. Amino acids: CASSLGPAGEETQYF.

The J gene is TRBJ2-5, the V gene TRBV27; D may be TRBD1 (5 bases). Deletions cut 4 bases from V and 7 bases from J, with 13 bases between. Germline CDR1 MNHEY, CDR2 SMNVEV (reference sequence). This CDR3 contains 13 residues. The CDR3 region has the DNA TGTGCCAGCAGTTCCCACAGGCAGGGGACCCAGTACTTC. This encodes CASSSHRQGTQYF.

The rearrangement links TRBV30 to TRBJ1-2; tentatively, D is TRBD1 (5 bases). The CDR3 loop spans 14 amino acids. Germline V gene lookup returns CDR1 GTSNPN and CDR2 SVGIG (reference sequence). The CDR3 DNA sequence: TGTGCTCAAATGGGAGGGGATCAAAACTATGGCTACACCTTC. Its translation is CAQMGGDQNYGYTF.

The rearrangement uses TRBV18 and TRBJ2-7; D is undetermined. The V gene's germline CDR1 is KGHSH and CDR2 LQKENI. V was shortened by 3 bases and J by 3 bases, with 15 bases between the two germline ends. The CDR3 sequence is 15 residues long. The CDR3 reads CASSPTGSEHYEQYF. CDR3 nucleotides: TGTGCCAGCTCACCGACCGGGTCCGAACACTACGAGCAGTACTTC.

The chain links TRBV5-4 to TRBJ2-5, with a possible D match to TRBD1 (5 bases). Near its end, the DNA agrees better with TRBJ2-7, so the J call may be wrong. Germline V lookup: CDR1 SGHNT, CDR2 YYREEE (reference sequence). CDR3 length: 14 residues. The CDR3 sequence: CASSNRQSSYEQYF. In nucleotides, the CDR3 is TGTGCCAGCAGCAATCGACAGAGCTCCTACGAGCAGTACTTC.

Only a few counts were recorded for this clone. The CDR3 nucleotides read TGTGCCAGCAGCCGGACAGGGGATAGCAATCAGCCCCAGCATTTT. Its translation: CASSRTGDSNQPQHF. This rearrangement joins TRBV7-9 to TRBJ1-5, with 9 bases matching TRBD1. The trim removed 5 bases at V and 0 bases at J, leaving 2 bases unmatched. The CDR3 is 15 amino acids. CDR1 is SEHNR and CDR2 is FQNEAQ in the germline V gene (reference sequence).

V and J are TRBV18 and TRBJ1-6; 7 bases match TRBD1. In germline, CDR1 is KGHSH, CDR2 LQKENI. The CDR3 length is 20 residues. The V segment lost 2 bases and the J segment 0 bases; nucleotides outside the gene matches: 13. This chain's CDR3 is CASSPTEGARVSSYNSPLHF. The CDR3 DNA reads as TGTGCCAGCTCACCAACCGAGGGGGCCCGAGTGAGCTCCTATAATTCACCCCTCCACTTT.

The chain carries TRBV2 and TRBJ2-7; D not resolved. With 7 bases removed from V and 4 bases from J, the gap between germline ends came to 11 bases. This CDR3 is built from 12 residues. CDR1 is SNHLY, CDR2 FYNNEI, per germline. The CDR3 spells CASTITLYEQYF. CDR3 nucleotides: TGTGCCAGCACCATAACGCTATACGAGCAGTACTTC.

The rearrangement uses TRBV5-6 and TRBJ2-3; 9 bases agree with TRBD1. The germline gives CDR1 SGHDT, CDR2 YYEEEE. CDR3 length equals 16 residues. V was clipped by 8 bases and J by 2 bases; unmatched bases: 12. The CDR3 loop reads CASIWGGTGSTDTQYF. The CDR3 DNA follows: TGTGCCAGTATCTGGGGGGGGACAGGGTCCACAGATACGCAGTATTTT.